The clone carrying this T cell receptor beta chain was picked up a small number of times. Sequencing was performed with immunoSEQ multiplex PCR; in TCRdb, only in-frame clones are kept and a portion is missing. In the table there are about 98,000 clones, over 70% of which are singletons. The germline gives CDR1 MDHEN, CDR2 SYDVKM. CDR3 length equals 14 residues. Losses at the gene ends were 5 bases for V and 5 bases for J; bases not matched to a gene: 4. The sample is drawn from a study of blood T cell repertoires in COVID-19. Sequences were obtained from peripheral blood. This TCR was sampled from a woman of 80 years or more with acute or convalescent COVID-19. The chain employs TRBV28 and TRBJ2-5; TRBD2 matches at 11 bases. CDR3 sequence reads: CASSLRLAGETQYF. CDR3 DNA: TGTGCCAGCAGTCTCCGACTAGCGGGGGAGACCCAGTACTTC.